This TCR beta chain was sequenced during a study of cytomegalovirus exposure and HLA in healthy donors. Study-level background: Counted in an early data release were about 80 million unique TCRs from HLA-typed donors.

This clone was seen only a few times. The antigen is undetermined. Study-level points and caveats: On later analysis, the bulk of CMV-associated TCR beta chains appeared to be HLA-restricted.

The PCR made use of 60 Vbeta and 13 Jbeta primers. The repertoire was sequenced with immunoSEQ multiplex PCR; TCRdb's copy has only in-frame clones and lacks some. The table has 150,000 to 160,000 clones, 80% seen once. V was cut by 0 bases and J by 2 bases, with 7 bases left in between. This CDR3 has 14 residues. The germline V gene has CDR1 SGHRS and CDR2 YFSETQ. The TCR was taken from a woman between 35 and 50 years old in good health and CMV-seropositive. Sequencing was carried out using PBMCs. The V gene is TRBV5-1, the J gene TRBJ2-3; D perhaps matches TRBD1 (6 bases). DNA for the CDR3: TGCGCCAGCAGCTTGGGGGACAACACAGATACGCAGTATTTT. Translation gives CASSLGDNTDTQYF.